The present T cell receptor (beta chain) was sequenced within a study of cytomegalovirus exposure and HLA in healthy donors. PCR was performed using 60 Vbeta and 13 Jbeta primers. The data were produced by immunoSEQ multiplex PCR, yet TCRdb's version contains in-frame clones alone and is incomplete. The repertoire includes 55,000 to 70,000 clones, approximately 80% of them detected once, and around 7.8% sits in the top ten. V was shortened by 7 bases and J by 2 bases, with 9 bases between the two germline ends. CDR3 length: 13 residues. CDR1 and CDR2 from the germline V gene are LNHDA and SQIVND (reference sequence).

The chain recombines TRBV19 with TRBJ2-1; TRBD1 might be the D (6 bases). The sequenced sample consisted of PBMCs. The TCR was taken from a man aged 18 to 30 in good health and CMV-seropositive. CDR3 in DNA: TGTGCCAGTAAATCAGGGGCCTACAATGAGCAGTTCTTC. This codes for CASKSGAYNEQFF.